A selection of T cell receptor beta chains follows, all from one sample in a study of shared clonotypes between healthy human individuals. The protocol was immunoSEQ multiplex PCR, while the TCRdb copy is restricted to in-frame clones and leaves out a portion. The table includes about 1.5 million clones, approximately 98% detected once. Sequenced sample: naive CD4+ T cells sorted from blood. The receptors derive from a man aged 30-40 years in good health. CDR3s include the opening cysteine and the closing phenylalanine or tryptophan. A D gene is named only where the DNA matches it firmly. Expanded clones get a size class; other rows say once, few or many, or leave the size out.

j_gene,len,v_gene,d_gene,abundance,CDR3nt,CDR3aa
TRBJ2-6,12,TRBV25-1,.,.,TGTGCCAGCAGTGGAGGTGGCCCCGTCCTGACTTTC,CASSGGGPVLTF
TRBJ2-5,14,TRBV4-3,TRBD1,.,TGCGCCAGCAGCCAAGGACAGGGGGGAGAGACCCAGTACTTC,CASSQGQGGETQYF
TRBJ2-7,14,TRBV5-4,.,.,TGTGCCAGCAGCTTGGAGCTGAGCTCCTACGAGCAGTACTTC,CASSLELSSYEQYF
TRBJ1-1,17,TRBV7-2,TRBD1,.,TGTGCCAGCAGCTCACCCGGGACAGGCAACCGGAACACTGAAGCTTTCTTT,CASSSPGTGNRNTEAFF
TRBJ2-5,14,TRBV2,.,.,TGTGCCAGCAGGGCTAACGGGCCTCTTACGACCCAGTACTTC,CASRANGPLTTQYF
TRBJ2-2,17,TRBV28,TRBD1,.,TGTGCCAGCAGTCCGCAGCAGGGGGCGCGGTGGACCGGGGAGCTGTTTTTT,CASSPQQGARWTGELFF
TRBJ2-1,14,TRBV28,.,.,TGTGCCAGCAGTATGGATCGGCGGATCGGTGAGCAGTTCTTC,CASSMDRRIGEQFF
TRBJ2-5,15,TRBV5-1,.,.,TGCGCCAGCAGCCGAGAAGGGGGCGCGGGGGAGACCCAGTACTTC,CASSREGGAGETQYF
TRBJ1-4,13,TRBV7-9,.,.,TGTGCCAGCAGCTGGGAAGTTAATGAAAAACTGTTTTTT,CASSWEVNEKLFF
TRBJ1-2,14,TRBV6-5,.,.,TGTGCCAGCTATCTCAGCAGCGCAGAGAGGGGCTACACCTTC,CASYLSSAERGYTF
TRBJ2-1,16,TRBV11-3,.,.,TGTGCCAGCAGCTTAGGTTTTCCTTCCTCCTACAATGAGCAGTTCTTC,CASSLGFPSSYNEQFF
TRBJ2-5,15,TRBV5-1,.,.,TGCGCCAGCAGCTTGAGAGCTTCGTCGCAAGAGACCCAGTACTTC,CASSLRASSQETQYF
TRBJ1-1,15,TRBV18,TRBD1,.,TGTGCCAGCTCACCGTACAGGGGTGAGAACACTGAAGCTTTCTTT,CASSPYRGENTEAFF
TRBJ1-5,14,TRBV5-4,TRBD1,.,TGTGCCAGCAGCGCGGGACAGGGGGGTCAGCCCCAGCATTTT,CASSAGQGGQPQHF
TRBJ2-7,17,TRBV10-1,TRBD1,.,TGCGCCAGCAGTGAGGCCCGCGCCGGGACAGGAGCCCACGAGCAGTACTTC,CASSEARAGTGAHEQYF
TRBJ2-5,15,TRBV7-9,TRBD2,.,TGTGCCAGCAGCCCCGGGACTAGCGGACAAGAGACCCAGTACTTC,CASSPGTSGQETQYF
TRBJ2-3,17,TRBV6-1,TRBD2,.,TGTGCCAGCAGTGAGAGACTAGCGGGAGATTCGACAGATACGCAGTATTTT,CASSERLAGDSTDTQYF
TRBJ1-6,13,TRBV14,TRBD1,.,TGTGCCAGCAGCCCAACAGGGGTTTCACCCCTCCACTTT,CASSPTGVSPLHF
TRBJ2-7,13,TRBV28,.,.,TGTGCCAGCGTATCTGGGACCCTCTACGAGCAGTACTTC,CASVSGTLYEQYF
TRBJ2-7,14,TRBV7-9,.,.,TGTGCCAGCAGCCTAACGGGAGTCCAGAACGAGCAGTACTTC,CASSLTGVQNEQYF
TRBJ2-1,16,TRBV7-2,.,.,TGTGCCAGCAGCTCCGGGTCCAGGGTCTCCTACAATGAGCAGTTCTTC,CASSSGSRVSYNEQFF
TRBJ2-7,17,TRBV11-2,.,.,TGTGCCAGCAGCTTAGTTTTCCGAAGGGGTTTCCACTACGAGCAGTACTTC,CASSLVFRRGFHYEQYF
TRBJ2-2,14,TRBV5-6,.,.,TGTGCCAGCAGCCCAGTAGCGCTCACCGGGGAGCTGTTTTTT,CASSPVALTGELFF
TRBJ2-7,16,TRBV27,.,.,TGTGCCAGCAGTTTAGCGATCGTGGGGTCCGTCTACGAGCAGTACTTC,CASSLAIVGSVYEQYF
TRBJ1-1,15,TRBV27,.,.,TGTGCCAGCAGACCACCTAAAGTTGGGGGCACTGAAGCTTTCTTT,CASRPPKVGGTEAFF
TRBJ1-4,12,TRBV29-1,TRBD1,.,TGCAGCGTCACAGGGGCGGCTGAAAAACTGTTTTTT,CSVTGAAEKLFF
TRBJ2-1,16,TRBV18,TRBD2,.,TGTGCCAGCTCACCGGGGACTAGCGTTTCCTACAATGAGCAGTTCTTC,CASSPGTSVSYNEQFF
TRBJ2-5,15,TRBV5-4,.,.,TGTGCCAGCAGACGAGACAAACCGGTCCAAGAGACCCAGTACTTC,CASRRDKPVQETQYF
TRBJ2-7,10,TRBV5-6,.,.,TGTGCCAGCAGCTGCTACGAGCAGTACTTC,CASSCYEQYF
TRBJ2-1,11,TRBV5-1,.,.,TGCGCCAGCAGCTTTCCAGGTGAGCAGTTCTTC,CASSFPGEQFF
TRBJ1-3,15,TRBV9,.,.,TGTGCCAGCAGCGTTCCGGGACTCCCTGGAAACACCATATATTTT,CASSVPGLPGNTIYF
TRBJ2-5,16,TRBV5-1,.,once,TGCGCCAGCAGCTTAATGGAAGGGCCCCTACAAGAGACCCAGTACTTC,CASSLMEGPLQETQYF
TRBJ2-3,14,TRBV7-3,.,.,TGTGCCAGCAGACGTGGCGATAGCACAGATACGCAGTATTTT,CASRRGDSTDTQYF
TRBJ2-7,15,TRBV11-2,TRBD1,.,TGTGCCAGCAGCTTACGGACAGGGGGAAATTACGAGCAGTACTTC,CASSLRTGGNYEQYF
TRBJ2-2,14,TRBV7-8,.,.,TGTGCCAGCAGCTTAGGGAACAGGGCCGGGGAGCTGTTTTTT,CASSLGNRAGELFF
TRBJ2-5,13,TRBV9,.,.,TGTGCCAGCAGCGTAACCATCGGTGAGACCCAGTACTTC,CASSVTIGETQYF
TRBJ2-1,16,TRBV2,TRBD2,.,TGTGCCAGCAGCCTTGGGGCGAGCGGGACCTACAATGAGCAGTTCTTC,CASSLGASGTYNEQFF
TRBJ2-7,12,TRBV6-6,.,.,TGTGCCAGCAGACGGACAGATACCGAGCAGTACTTC,CASRRTDTEQYF
TRBJ1-1,13,TRBV14,TRBD1,.,TGTGCCAGCAGGGCCTTGGACAGGCTCGAAGCTTTCTTT,CASRALDRLEAFF
TRBJ2-7,15,TRBV19,TRBD1,.,TGTGCCAGTAGTATTTCCAGGGGGATCTCCTACGAGCAGTACTTC,CASSISRGISYEQYF
TRBJ1-1,14,TRBV2,.,.,TGTGCCAGCAGCTCACAGGGATGGAACACTGAAGCTTTCTTT,CASSSQGWNTEAFF
TRBJ2-7,15,TRBV5-4,TRBD2,.,TGTGCCAGCAGCCGTAGCGGGGCGAGCTCCTACGAGCAGTACTTC,CASSRSGASSYEQYF
TRBJ2-3,16,TRBV27,.,.,TGTGCCAGCAGTTTTCTTTCGGGGACTAGCACAGATACGCAGTATTTT,CASSFLSGTSTDTQYF
TRBJ2-5,14,TRBV7-2,TRBD1,.,TGTGCCAGCAGTGACAGGGTCTTCTTGGAGACCCAGTACTTC,CASSDRVFLETQYF
TRBJ2-5,16,TRBV5-5,TRBD1,.,TGTGCCAGCAGCCCCCTGGCAGGGGGCTCCCAAGAGACCCAGTACTTC,CASSPLAGGSQETQYF
TRBJ1-1,14,TRBV5-1,.,.,TGCGCCAGCAGCTTGGCGGAGGTGAACACTGAAGCTTTCTTT,CASSLAEVNTEAFF